Each of the 28 T cell receptor beta chains below was sequenced from the same sample in a study of T cell responses to AZD1222 COVID-19 vaccine. TCRdb keeps only in-frame clones here, not all; method: immunoSEQ multiplex PCR. The repertoire holds approximately 190,000 clones, roughly 93% seen once, with roughly 9.2% in the top ten. This specimen was peripheral blood, taken on day 0 of AZD1222 vaccination. These receptors were collected from an adult in good health.

The J gene is TRBJ2-7, the V gene TRBV14; D gene unclear. Germline CDR1 and CDR2: SGHDN and FVKESK. The CDR3 totals 14 residues. Trimming cost V 0 bases and J 1 base, with 7 bases left between them. The CDR3 reads CASSQEPGSYEQYF. The CDR3 bases are TGTGCCAGCAGCCAAGAGCCAGGTTCCTACGAGCAGTACTTC.

The chain is built from TRBV9 and TRBJ2-5, with 10 bases fitting TRBD1. In germline, CDR1 is SGDLS, CDR2 YYNGEE. This CDR3 has 15 residues. J lost 4 bases, V lost 0 bases, and 3 bases had no gene match. CDR3 sequence: CASSVGDRGAETQYF. Here the CDR3 DNA reads TGTGCCAGCAGCGTAGGGGACAGGGGAGCAGAGACCCAGTACTTC. The complete variable domain, with remaining parts taken from reference TRBV9 and TRBJ2-5, reads DSGVTQTPKHLITATGQRVTLRCSPRSGDLSVYWYQQSLDQGLQFLIQYYNGEERAKGNILERFSAQQFPDLHSELNLSSLELGDSALYFCASSVGDRGAETQYFGPGTRLLVL.

The rearrangement links TRBV5-1 to TRBJ2-7; TRBD2 agrees at 10 bases. CDR3 length: 16 amino acids. Germline trimming cut 1 base from V and 3 bases from J; bases unmatched to any gene: 7. Germline loops: CDR1 SGHRS, CDR2 YFSETQ. CDR3 residues: CASSLLLAGDYYEQYF. As DNA, the CDR3 is TGCGCCAGCAGCTTGTTGCTAGCGGGAGACTACTACGAGCAGTACTTC.

V is TRBV4-1 and J is TRBJ1-5; D call uncertain. The CDR3 is made up of 14 amino acids. Between the trimmed V and J ends, which lost 0 bases and 4 bases, there was a span of 7 bases. Germline CDR1 is MGHRA and CDR2 is YSYEKL. Written as DNA, the CDR3 is TGCGCCAGCAGCCAAGAGAGCGGGAATCAGCCCCAGCATTTT. It specifies CASSQESGNQPQHF.

The V call is TRBV5-1, the J call TRBJ2-1, with a possible D match to TRBD1 (6 bases). Per germline, CDR1 SGHRS and CDR2 YFSETQ. This CDR3 contains 15 residues. Deletions cut 1 base from V and 7 bases from J, with 15 bases between. CDR3 residues: CASSLSPGADNEQFF. CDR3 DNA sequence: TGCGCCAGCAGCTTGAGTCCAGGGGCAGATAATGAGCAGTTCTTC.

The chain has TRBV7-2 and TRBJ1-2; the match to TRBD1 covers 7 bases. Unmatched junction bases numbered 4, after V lost 1 base and J lost 5 bases. The CDR3 covers 14 residues. Germline-derived CDR1 and CDR2 are SGHTA and FQGNSA. CDR3 residues: CASSLGQGSYGYTF. The CDR3 DNA sequence: TGTGCCAGCAGCTTAGGACAGGGAAGTTATGGCTACACCTTC.

As to this clone: At one end, the junction sequence differs from germline, possibly due to a read error. V gene TRBV7-7 combines with J gene TRBJ2-5; maybe TRBD2 (7 bases). Germline CDR1 is SSHAT and CDR2 is FNYEAQ (reference sequence). This CDR3 has 15 amino acids. In nucleotides, the CDR3 is TGTGCTAGCAGCTCCGTTGGGGGGGGCGGGGAGACCCAGTACTTC. Translating it yields CASSSVGGGGETQYF.

The chain links TRBV28 to TRBJ1-4; 7 bases align to TRBD1. The CDR3 has 16 amino acids. Germline V gene data show CDR1 as MDHEN and CDR2 as SYDVKM. J gave up 3 bases and V 3 bases, and 7 bases lay outside the gene matches. For the CDR3, the DNA is TGTGCCAGCAGTTTCCAAGGGGGCCCGGCTAATGAAAAACTGTTTTTT. Its protein is CASSFQGGPANEKLFF.

For this clone: The identical CDR3 is also encoded by other nucleotide sequences in the sample. The chain employs TRBV28 and TRBJ1-1; D is unclear. The CDR3 runs 13 residues. V was trimmed by 3 bases and J by 3 bases, leaving 8 bases between them. Germline loops: CDR1 MDHEN, CDR2 SYDVKM. The CDR3: CASSFSGYTEAFF. The DNA of the CDR3 is TGTGCCAGCAGTTTTTCGGGGTACACTGAAGCTTTCTTT.

V gene TRBV7-3 combines with J gene TRBJ1-1; D is ambiguous. The CDR3 is 14 residues long. CDR1 SGHTA and CDR2 FQGTGA come from the germline V gene. V shed 1 base and J shed 4 bases, with 10 bases lying between them. CDR3 in DNA: TGTGCCAGCAGCTTAAGGTACGGCGGCACTGAAGCTTTCTTT. Protein sequence: CASSLRYGGTEAFF.

The J gene is TRBJ1-6, the V gene TRBV7-3; D perhaps matches TRBD1 (5 bases). V lost 4 bases, J lost 7 bases, and 8 bases lay in between. The CDR3 runs 13 residues. From germline, CDR1 is SGHTA and CDR2 FQGTGA. The CDR3: CASSWGGNSPLHF. In DNA, the CDR3 is TGTGCCAGCAGCTGGGGGGGGAATTCACCCCTCCACTTT.

This chain joins TRBV5-1 and TRBJ1-1; TRBD1 agrees at 7 bases. The trim removed 2 bases at V and 4 bases at J, leaving 5 bases unmatched. CDR3 length: 14 residues. Germline CDR1 and CDR2: SGHRS and YFSETQ. The CDR3 loop reads CASSFGDRATEAFF. The DNA for the CDR3 is TGCGCCAGCAGCTTCGGAGACAGGGCCACTGAAGCTTTCTTT.

The V gene is TRBV6-5, the J gene TRBJ1-1, with D hard to call. V was clipped by 5 bases and J by 0 bases, with 10 bases between them. Germline V CDR1 and CDR2: MNHEY, SVGAGI. The CDR3 consists of 14 residues. The CDR3 region has the DNA TGTGCCAGCAGTAGGACCCAGATGAACACTGAAGCTTTCTTT. Protein sequence: CASSRTQMNTEAFF.

This clone has only one observation. J is TRBJ2-7 and V is TRBV7-9, with D perhaps matching TRBD2 (6 bases). The CDR3 extends over 16 amino acids. CDR1 is SEHNR, CDR2 FQNEAQ, per germline (reference sequence). V was cut by 4 bases and J by 4 bases, with 20 bases left in between. The CDR3 nucleotides are TGTGCCAGCAGCTACGCTTCCGGGACTGCCAAATACGAGCAGTACTTC. Amino acid sequence: CASSYASGTAKYEQYF.

The rearrangement joins TRBV28 to TRBJ2-3; D not resolved. Trimming shortened V by 3 bases and J by 1 base, and 5 bases separated the two germline ends. The CDR3 length is 13 residues. CDR1 is MDHEN and CDR2 is SYDVKM in the germline V gene. The CDR3 DNA reads TGTGCCAGCAGTTTTCTGGGCACAGATACGCAGTATTTT. Its translation is CASSFLGTDTQYF.

The chain recombines TRBV6-1 with TRBJ1-2; TRBD1 might be the D (6 bases). This CDR3 has 15 residues. Per germline, CDR1 MNHNS and CDR2 SASEGT. V lost 5 bases to trimming and J lost 5 bases, with 18 bases between them. Here the CDR3 DNA reads TGTGCCAGCAGTTTAACGAGCGACAGGAGGTATGGCTACACCTTC. Amino acid sequence: CASSLTSDRRYGYTF.

The chain couples TRBV28 to TRBJ2-7; maybe TRBD1 (5 bases). Germline CDR1 is MDHEN and CDR2 is SYDVKM. V shed 3 bases and J shed 2 bases, with 8 bases lying between them. The length of the CDR3 is 13 residues. CDR3 sequence reads: CASSFRTTYEQYF. DNA of the CDR3: TGTGCCAGCAGTTTCCGGACAACCTACGAGCAGTACTTC.

CDR3 sequence: CASTSTAWMGSPLHF. CDR3 in DNA: TGTGCCAGCACCTCAACGGCGTGGATGGGTTCACCCCTCCACTTT. The chain joins TRBV6-5 to TRBJ1-6, with no clear D. The V gene's germline CDR1 is MNHEY and CDR2 SVGAGI. The CDR3 totals 15 residues. Trimming left V 7 bases short and J 9 bases short, with 19 bases between.

The CDR3 loop reads CASSINRGADTQYF. The CDR3 region has the DNA TGTGCCAGTAGTATAAACAGGGGGGCGGATACGCAGTATTTT. The chain recombines TRBV19 with TRBJ2-3, with TRBD1 matching over 8 bases. V gave up 2 bases and J gave up 6 bases; unmatched junction bases: 4. This CDR3 contains 14 residues. Germline assignment: CDR1 LNHDA and CDR2 SQIVND (reference sequence).

The chain uses TRBV7-9 and TRBJ2-3, with 11 nucleotides matching TRBD2. Per germline, CDR1 SEHNR and CDR2 FQNEAQ (reference sequence). The length of the CDR3 is 18 residues. Trimming took 5 bases from V and 1 from J; bases not matched to a gene: 11. CDR3 coding DNA: TGTGCCAGCAGCCATACTAGCGGGAGAATTTACGGCACAGATACGCAGTATTTT. Translating it yields CASSHTSGRIYGTDTQYF.

The rearrangement joins TRBV21-1 to TRBJ1-1; the D call in the table, TRBD1, was not verified against the DNA. TRBV21-1 is termed a pseudogene. This CDR3 has 14 amino acids. The CDR3 DNA reads TGTGCCAGCAGGCCTACAGGGTCAGACACTGAAGCTTTCTTT. Amino acids: CASRPTGSDTEAFF.

CDR3 nucleotide sequence: TGCGCCAGCAGCTCCGGACAGGGGGCGGGCAATGAGCAGTTCTTC. This sequence encodes CASSSGQGAGNEQFF. The chain uses TRBV5-1 and TRBJ2-1; the match to TRBD1 covers 11 bases. This CDR3 is built from 15 residues. Germline values: CDR1 SGHRS, CDR2 YFSETQ. V shed 3 bases and J 6 bases; nucleotides not matched to a gene: 5.

V usage is TRBV5-1 and J usage is TRBJ2-1, with TRBD1 matching over 8 bases. This CDR3 spans 14 amino acids. After removal of 3 bases from V and 5 bases from J, the junction contained 4 bases not matched to a gene. CDR1 and CDR2 from the germline V gene are SGHRS and YFSETQ. CDR3 nucleotide sequence: TGCGCCAGCAGCTCCGGGACAGGACACAATGAGCAGTTCTTC. Translation gives CASSSGTGHNEQFF.

J is TRBJ2-2 and V is TRBV15, with 9 bases lining up with TRBD1. V lost 2 bases and J lost 6; bases outside the gene matches: 25. Germline lookup yields CDR1 LNHNV and CDR2 YYDKDF (reference sequence). The CDR3 consists of 22 residues. CDR3 DNA sequence: TGTGCCACCAGCAGATTATACTCCGGGGCAGGACCGGGACAGGGTTACGCCGGGGAGCTGTTTTTT. Translated: CATSRLYSGAGPGQGYAGELFF.

This chain connects TRBV19 to TRBJ2-7; D is undetermined. V was cut by 3 bases and J by 1 base, with 7 bases left in between. This CDR3 contains 13 residues. Germline values: CDR1 LNHDA, CDR2 SQIVND (reference sequence). The CDR3 DNA sequence: TGTGCCAGTAGTATGGGCACGTCCTACGAGCAGTACTTC. The encoded protein is CASSMGTSYEQYF.

The V gene is TRBV27, the J gene TRBJ2-1, with TRBD2 identical over 9 bases. There are 19 residues in the CDR3. The V gene's germline CDR1 is MNHEY and CDR2 SMNVEV (reference sequence). The J segment lost 0 bases and the V segment lost 2 bases, leaving 11 bases of the junction unmatched. CDR3 loop: CASSLGLSGGLSSYNEQFF. CDR3 DNA: TGTGCCAGCAGTTTAGGACTTAGCGGGGGCCTGAGCTCCTACAATGAGCAGTTCTTC.

The chain employs TRBV13 and TRBJ2-3, with TRBD2 matching 14 bases. Looked up from germline, CDR1 is PRHDT and CDR2 is FYEKMQ (reference sequence). Trimming took 5 bases from V and 4 from J; bases not matched to a gene: 8. The CDR3 is 17 amino acids. The CDR3 is CASSPRGLAGAADTQYF. DNA of the CDR3: TGTGCCAGCAGCCCACGGGGACTAGCGGGAGCGGCAGATACGCAGTATTTT.

The chain carries TRBV5-1 and TRBJ1-2, with unresolved D. The germline V and J ends were trimmed by 0 bases and 2 bases, with 8 bases remaining between them. The CDR3 runs 14 residues. Germline-derived CDR1 and CDR2 are SGHRS and YFSETQ. The CDR3 sequence is CASSLGRSNYGYTF. The CDR3 DNA follows: TGCGCCAGCAGCTTGGGTAGATCCAACTATGGCTACACCTTC.